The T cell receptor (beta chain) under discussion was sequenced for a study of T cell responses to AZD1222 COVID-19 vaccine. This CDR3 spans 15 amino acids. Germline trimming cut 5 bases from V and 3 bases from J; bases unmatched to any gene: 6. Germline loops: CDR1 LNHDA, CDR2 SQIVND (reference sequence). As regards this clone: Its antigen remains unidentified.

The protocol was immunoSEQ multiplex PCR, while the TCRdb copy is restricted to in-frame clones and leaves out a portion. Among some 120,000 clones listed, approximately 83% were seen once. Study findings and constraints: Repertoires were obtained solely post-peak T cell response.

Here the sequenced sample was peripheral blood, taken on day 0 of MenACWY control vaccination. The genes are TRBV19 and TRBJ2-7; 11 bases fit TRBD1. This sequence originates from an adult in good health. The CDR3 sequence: CASSFPGQGVYEQYF. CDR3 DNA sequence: TGTGCCAGTAGTTTTCCGGGACAGGGGGTCTACGAGCAGTACTTC.